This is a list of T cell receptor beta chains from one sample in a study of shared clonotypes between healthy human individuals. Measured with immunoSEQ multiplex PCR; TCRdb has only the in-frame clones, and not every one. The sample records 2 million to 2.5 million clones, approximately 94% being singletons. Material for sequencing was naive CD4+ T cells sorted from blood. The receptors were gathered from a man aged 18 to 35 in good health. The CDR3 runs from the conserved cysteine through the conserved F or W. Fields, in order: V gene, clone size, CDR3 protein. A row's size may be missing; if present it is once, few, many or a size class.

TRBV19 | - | CASSMGPATDTQYF
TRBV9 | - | CASSVSQLPGQGNTGELFF
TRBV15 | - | CATSREQYNEQFF
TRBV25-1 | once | CASSGTAGTLKYNEQFF
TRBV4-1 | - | CASSQSPPDRIYSEQYF
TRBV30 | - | CAWNPGTATGELFF
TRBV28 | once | CASTKGTGVLQETQYF
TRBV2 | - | CASKEAGFGMNTEAFF
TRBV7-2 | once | CASSLGTSGTNEQFF
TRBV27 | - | CASSSWTREETQYF
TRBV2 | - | CASSGGVAGVRETQYF
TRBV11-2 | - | CASSSGQVLGGAEAFF
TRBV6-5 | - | CASSYLASGNTGELFF
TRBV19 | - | CASSTGQGAYEQYF
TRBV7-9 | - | CAVQAPAKNIQYF
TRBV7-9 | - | CAIHRDRGYNEQFF
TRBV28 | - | CASSLGTGFGYTF
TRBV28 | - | CASQNRANEKLFF
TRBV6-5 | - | CASSFDRSNQPQHF
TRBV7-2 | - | CASSLVGGLASTDTQYF
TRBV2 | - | CASSMIIDRLLREQYF
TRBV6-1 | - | CASSALDAYEQYF
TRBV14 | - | CASSLEDRGSYEQYF
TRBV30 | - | CAWCGGTYNEQFF
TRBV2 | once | CASGTGRDNYGYTF
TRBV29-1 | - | CSVEGGRRPEAFF
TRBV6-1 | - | CASSTDRAHGQPQHF
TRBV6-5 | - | CASIQGRNQPQHF
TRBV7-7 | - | CASSVGGITGELFF
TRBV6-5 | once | CASRRTGQAYEQYF
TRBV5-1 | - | CASSLFGSGGTDTQYF
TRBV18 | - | CASSPKVQETQYF
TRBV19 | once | CASSILLAGTQNGELFF
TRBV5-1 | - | CASSSGRGGETQYF
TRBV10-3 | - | CAISERTQGTGGYTF